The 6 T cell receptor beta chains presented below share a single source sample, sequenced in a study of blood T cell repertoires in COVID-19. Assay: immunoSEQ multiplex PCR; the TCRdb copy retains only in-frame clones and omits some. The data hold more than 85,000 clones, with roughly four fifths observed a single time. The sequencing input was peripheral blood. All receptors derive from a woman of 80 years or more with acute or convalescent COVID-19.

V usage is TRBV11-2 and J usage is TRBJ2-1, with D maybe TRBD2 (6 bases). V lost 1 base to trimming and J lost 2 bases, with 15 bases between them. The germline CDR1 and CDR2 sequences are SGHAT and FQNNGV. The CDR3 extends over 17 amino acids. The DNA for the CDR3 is TGTGCCAGCAGCTTAGGTCGGAGGGCCTTGCCCTACAATGAGCAGTTCTTC. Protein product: CASSLGRRALPYNEQFF. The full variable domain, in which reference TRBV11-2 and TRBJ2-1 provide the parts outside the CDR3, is EAGVAQSPRYKIIEKRQSVAFWCNPISGHATLYWYQQILGQGPKLLIQFQNNGVVDDSQLPKDRFSAERLKGVDSTLKIQPAKLEDSAVYLCASSLGRRALPYNEQFFGPGTRLTVL.

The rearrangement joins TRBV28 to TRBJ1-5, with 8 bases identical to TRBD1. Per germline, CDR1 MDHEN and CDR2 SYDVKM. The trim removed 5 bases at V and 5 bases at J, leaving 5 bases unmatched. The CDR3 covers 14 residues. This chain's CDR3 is CASSPGQGDQPQHF. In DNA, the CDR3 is TGTGCCAGCAGTCCTGGACAGGGAGATCAGCCCCAGCATTTT.

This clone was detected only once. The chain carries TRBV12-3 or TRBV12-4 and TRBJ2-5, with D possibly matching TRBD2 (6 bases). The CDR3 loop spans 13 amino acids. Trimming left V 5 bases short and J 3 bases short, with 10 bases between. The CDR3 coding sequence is TGTGCCAGCAGTGAGGGGACTGAAGAGACCCAGTACTTC. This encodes CASSEGTEETQYF.

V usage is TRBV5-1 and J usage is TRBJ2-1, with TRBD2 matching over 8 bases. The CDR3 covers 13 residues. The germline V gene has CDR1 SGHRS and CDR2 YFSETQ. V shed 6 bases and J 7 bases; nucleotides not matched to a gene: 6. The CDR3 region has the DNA TGCGCCAGCACGGGACTAGTAAAGAATGAGCAGTTCTTC. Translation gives CASTGLVKNEQFF.

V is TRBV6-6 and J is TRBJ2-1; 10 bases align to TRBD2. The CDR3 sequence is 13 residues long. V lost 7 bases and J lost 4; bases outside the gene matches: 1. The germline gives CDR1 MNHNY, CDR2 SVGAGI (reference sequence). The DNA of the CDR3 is TGTGCCAGCACAGCGGGAGGGTACAATGAGCAGTTCTTC. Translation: CASTAGGYNEQFF.

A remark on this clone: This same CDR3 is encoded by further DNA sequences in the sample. CDR3 nucleotide sequence: TGCGCCAGCAGCTTGCTTGAGACCCAGTACTTC. This sequence encodes CASSLLETQYF. The V gene is TRBV5-1, the J gene TRBJ2-5; the D is unclear. CDR1 SGHRS and CDR2 YFSETQ come from the germline V gene. The V gene lost 1 base and the J gene lost 5 bases, with 3 bases spanning the gap. This CDR3 has 11 residues.